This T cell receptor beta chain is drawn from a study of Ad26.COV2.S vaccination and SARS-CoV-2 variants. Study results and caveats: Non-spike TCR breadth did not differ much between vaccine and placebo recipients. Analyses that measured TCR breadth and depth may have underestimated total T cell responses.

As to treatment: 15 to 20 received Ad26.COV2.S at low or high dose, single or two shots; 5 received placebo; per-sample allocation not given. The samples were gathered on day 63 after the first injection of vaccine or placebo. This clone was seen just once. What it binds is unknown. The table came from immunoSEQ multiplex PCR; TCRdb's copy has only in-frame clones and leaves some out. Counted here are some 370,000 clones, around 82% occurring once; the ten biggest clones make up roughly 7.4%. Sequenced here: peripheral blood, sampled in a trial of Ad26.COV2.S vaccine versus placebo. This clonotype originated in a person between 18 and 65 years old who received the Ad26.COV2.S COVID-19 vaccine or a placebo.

The CDR3 is CASSLPLGTYEQYF. CDR3 nucleotides: TGTGCCAGCAGTTTACCTCTGGGGACCTACGAGCAGTACTTC. The V and J genes are TRBV28 and TRBJ2-7; D not certain. The V gene's germline CDR1 is MDHEN and CDR2 SYDVKM. The CDR3 is 14 residues long. V lost 2 bases to trimming and J lost 2 bases, with 10 bases between them.